Presented here are 30 T cell receptor beta chains from one specimen sequenced in a study of regulatory T cells in long-lasting Graves disease. This sample's time point: newly diagnosed GD, antithyroid drugs for less than 3 months. RNA extracted from PBMCs served as the sequencing template. Assembly of TCR beta libraries relied on iRepertoire HTBI primers together with Arm-PCR of CDR3 regions. TCRdb processed the multiplex PCR reads anew with MiXCR; each CDR3 protein has one entry. The sample lists 400,000 to 450,000 distinct CDR3 sequences; about 16% were seen once. These sequences were also reported in another study, on T cells in Graves' hyperthyroidism and ophthalmopathy.

Sequencing used peripheral blood mononuclear cells (PBMCs), obtained at new diagnosis, from a patient treated with antithyroid drugs. The origin of the receptors is a woman in her 30s with Graves disease.

This clonotype was found many times. The chain combines TRBV7-3 with TRBJ2-1, with 9 bases fitting TRBD2. V shed 2 bases, J shed 5 bases, and the junction held 4 bases outside the gene matches. This CDR3 has 15 residues. The germline CDR1 and CDR2 sequences are SGHTA and FQGTGA. As DNA, the CDR3 is TGTGCCAGCAGCTTACTTAGCGGGAGTGACAATGAGCAGTTCTTC. Protein: CASSLLSGSDNEQFF.

This clonotype was counted at least ten times. CDR3 sequence (DNA): TGCGCCAGCAGCCTCGTCCGACCCACGGGCCGGGACGAGCAGTACTTC. Translated: CASSLVRPTGRDEQYF. The rearrangement joins TRBV4-1 to TRBJ2-7; no clear D. CDR1 and CDR2 (germline): MGHRA, YSYEKL. This CDR3 region has 16 residues. V was shortened by 4 bases and J by 5 bases, with 21 bases between the two germline ends.

This clonotype was counted at least ten times. The rearrangement uses TRBV18 and TRBJ2-2; tentative D call: TRBD1 (6 bases). Germline V gives CDR1 KGHSH, CDR2 LQKENI. The CDR3 covers 16 residues. V was shortened by 2 bases and J by 1 base, with 11 bases between the two germline ends. The CDR3 DNA reads TGTGCCAGCTCACCAACAGGGAGCTTGAACACCGGGGAGCTGTTTTTT. Translation gives CASSPTGSLNTGELFF.

This clonotype was recorded many times. V gene TRBV28 combines with J gene TRBJ2-3; D could derive from TRBD1 or TRBD2 (5 bases each). There are 15 residues in the CDR3. Germline CDR1 reads MDHEN; CDR2 reads SYDVKM. Trimming cost V 3 bases and J 4 bases, with 14 bases left between them. The CDR3 nucleotides read TGTGCCAGCAGTTTCGGGGCCTCGGGGCCAGATACGCAGTATTTT. As protein: CASSFGASGPDTQYF. Variable domain in full (rest from reference TRBV28 and TRBJ2-3): DVKVTQSSRYLVKRTGEKVFLECVQDMDHENMFWYRQDPGLGLRLIYFSYDVKMKEKGDIPEGYSVSREKKERFSLILESASTNQTSMYLCASSFGASGPDTQYFGPGTRLTVL.

The chain carries TRBV5-1 and TRBJ2-1; 8 nucleotides agree with TRBD2. With 3 bases clipped from V and 0 bases from J, the junction kept 11 bases outside the gene matches. The CDR3 consists of 18 residues. Germline CDR1 is SGHRS and CDR2 is YFSETQ. The DNA of the CDR3 is TGCGCCAGCAGCTACAGGACCGTAGCGGGGAGCTCCTACAATGAGCAGTTCTTC. Residues: CASSYRTVAGSSYNEQFF.

The chain couples TRBV6-2 or TRBV6-3 to TRBJ2-1, with a tentative D call TRBD1 (5 bases). V shed 7 bases and J shed 4 bases, with 11 bases lying between them. The CDR3 has 13 residues. The germline V gene encodes CDR1 MNHEY and CDR2 SVGEGT. CDR3 sequence: CASTRTQYNEQFF. The CDR3 DNA reads as TGTGCCAGCACCAGGACACAGTACAATGAGCAGTTCTTC.

A word on this clonotype: A much bigger clone sits one base away, suggesting this may be a read error. CDR3 bases: TGCAGTGCCTTCAGCTTAAAACTAGCGGGAAGTAGGAATGAGCAGTTCTTC. Protein product: CSAFSLKLAGSRNEQFF. This chain joins TRBV20-1 and TRBJ2-1, with 10 bases identical to TRBD2. This CDR3 has 17 residues. Germline V gene data show CDR1 as DFQATT and CDR2 as SNEGSKA (reference sequence). J gave up 7 bases and V 6 bases, and 18 bases lay outside the gene matches.

There are many counts of this clonotype. This sequence joins TRBV7-2 and TRBJ1-2; TRBD1 aligns across 7 bases. The germline V gene has CDR1 SGHTA and CDR2 FQGNSA. Trimming removed 5 bases from V and 4 bases from J; junction bases left unmatched: 10. The CDR3 contains 15 residues. The CDR3 sequence is CASSPRTGTVYGYTF. The CDR3 nucleotides read TGTGCCAGCAGCCCGAGGACAGGAACGGTCTATGGCTACACCTTC.

Many counts were recorded for this clonotype. The chain couples TRBV12-3 or TRBV12-4 to TRBJ2-5, with 9 bases lining up with TRBD2. Unmatched junction bases numbered 13, after V lost 1 base and J lost 7 bases. The CDR3 spans 17 residues. As DNA, the CDR3 is TGTGCCAGCAGTTTAGTCGCGGGAGGGCCCGGGGATGGGACCCAGTACTTC. It specifies CASSLVAGGPGDGTQYF.

This clonotype came up many times. This chain links TRBV2 with TRBJ1-4, with a tentative D call TRBD1 (5 bases). V was trimmed by 10 bases and J by 13 bases, leaving 19 bases between them. Germline loops: CDR1 SNHLY, CDR2 FYNNEI. This CDR3 is 12 amino acids long. The CDR3 nucleotides are TGTGCCACTATACAGACACCGCAGGGACTGTTTTTT. Protein: CATIQTPQGLFF.

This clonotype was recorded many times. The V gene is TRBV6-2 or TRBV6-3, the J gene TRBJ2-1; 8 bases agree with TRBD2. The CDR3 runs to 17 residues. V shed 3 bases and J 1 base; nucleotides not matched to a gene: 8. The germline V gene has CDR1 MNHEY and CDR2 SVGEGT. The CDR3 nucleotides read TGTGCCAGCAGTTATGGGGCTAGCGGGTCGTCCTACAATGAGCAGTTCTTC. The encoded protein is CASSYGASGSSYNEQFF.

The chain uses TRBV7-9 and TRBJ2-7; possibly TRBD1 or TRBD2 for D (5 bases each). Germline CDR1 reads SEHNR; CDR2 reads FQNEAQ (reference sequence). The CDR3 spans 16 residues. V was pared by 5 bases and J by 3 bases, with 20 bases between. Here the CDR3 reads CASSRTGATLNYEQYF. The CDR3 DNA reads TGTGCCAGCAGCCGGACCGGGGCCACCCTTAACTACGAGCAGTACTTC.

The CDR3 sequence: CASSLDPSSYEQFF. CDR3 in DNA: TGTGCCAGCAGCCTGGACCCGAGCTCCTACGAGCAGTTCTTC. J is TRBJ2-1 and V is TRBV12-3 or TRBV12-4; D uncertain. V lost 6 bases to trimming and J lost 10 bases, with 19 bases between them. This CDR3 has 14 amino acids.

A word on this clonotype: A much bigger clone sits one base away, suggesting this may be a read error. V is TRBV7-2 and J is TRBJ2-7; 7 bases are shared with TRBD1. V was clipped by 3 bases and J by 0 bases; unmatched bases: 5. This CDR3 spans 15 amino acids. CDR1 is SGHTA, CDR2 FQGNSA, per germline. CDR3 sequence reads: CTSSFDRDSSYEQYF. CDR3 DNA sequence: TGTACCAGCAGCTTCGACCGGGACAGCTCCTACGAGCAGTACTTC.

The table lists this clonotype with many counts. The chain couples TRBV20-1 to TRBJ2-7; D gene uncertain. Per the germline V gene, CDR1 is DFQATT and CDR2 is SNEGSKA (reference sequence). The CDR3 totals 16 residues. With 0 bases removed from V and 0 bases from J, the gap between germline ends came to 15 bases. CDR3 nucleotide sequence: TGCAGTGCTAGAGATCTCGGTCTCGCGAGCTCCTACGAGCAGTACTTC. It specifies CSARDLGLASSYEQYF.

This clonotype was seen only a few times. CDR3 residues: CSATPGLATYYNEQFF. CDR3 in DNA: TGCAGTGCTACACCGGGACTAGCGACCTACTACAATGAGCAGTTCTTC. The rearrangement joins TRBV20-1 to TRBJ2-1, with 10 bases identical to TRBD2. Unmatched junction bases numbered 9, after V lost 4 bases and J lost 3 bases. This CDR3 has 16 residues. Germline values: CDR1 DFQATT, CDR2 SNEGSKA (reference sequence).

This clonotype came up many times. This sequence joins TRBV4-2 and TRBJ1-1; possibly TRBD1 for D (5 bases). The CDR3 is made up of 15 amino acids. Germline V lookup: CDR1 LGHNA, CDR2 YNFKEQ. The ends were cut back, 2 bases at V and 2 bases at J, with 12 bases in the middle. DNA of the CDR3: TGTGCCAGCAGCCAACCTGAGACAGATAACACTGAAGCTTTCTTT. It is translated as CASSQPETDNTEAFF.

Concerning this clonotype: A read error likely explains this, since a far larger clone differs by one base. The CDR3 loop is CASRWSESSYNEQFF. DNA of the CDR3: TGTGCCAGCAGATGGTCCGAATCCTCCTACAATGAGCAGTTCTTC. The chain has TRBV5-6 and TRBJ2-1; D is undetermined. The V and J ends lost 5 bases and 0 bases respectively, with 12 bases between them. CDR3 length: 15 residues. The germline V gene has CDR1 SGHDT and CDR2 YYEEEE.

The chain uses TRBV19 and TRBJ2-1; D unresolved. V was cut by 7 bases and J by 3 bases, with 7 bases left in between. The germline gives CDR1 LNHDA, CDR2 SQIVND (reference sequence). This CDR3 has 12 amino acids. This CDR3 reads CASTWDYNEQFF. The CDR3 DNA sequence: TGTGCCAGTACCTGGGACTACAATGAGCAGTTCTTC. The variable domain in full, with the rest retrieved from reference TRBV19 and TRBJ2-1, is DGGITQSPKYLFRKEGQNVTLSCEQNLNHDAMYWYRQDPGQGLRLIYYSQIVNDFQKGDIAEGYSVSREKKESFPLTVTSAQKNPTAFYLCASTWDYNEQFFGPGTRLTVL.

In its sample, this clonotype was seen many times. The genes are TRBV28 and TRBJ1-2, with unresolved D. Trimming shortened V by 3 bases and J by 4 bases, and 12 bases separated the two germline ends. Germline CDR1 is MDHEN and CDR2 is SYDVKM. The CDR3 runs 14 residues. The DNA for the CDR3 is TGTGCCAGCAGTTTTAAGGGCAGTACCTATGGCTACACCTTC. Protein: CASSFKGSTYGYTF.

Concerning this clonotype: A read error may explain this, as a much larger clone is one base away. This CDR3 fails to terminate in the conserved phenylalanine or tryptophan, so it likely reflects a read error. The V call is TRBV28, the J call TRBJ2-7, with 9 bases identical to TRBD1. The V and J ends lost 5 bases and 2 bases, in that order; junction bases with no gene match: 13. CDR3 length equals 17 residues. Germline CDR1 reads MDHEN; CDR2 reads SYDVKM. The CDR3 region is CASSSTLGTGRPYEQYL. The CDR3 DNA reads TGTGCCAGCAGTAGTACCCTAGGGACAGGGCGGCCCTACGAGCAGTACCTC.

This clonotype was seen more than once but under ten times. The chain is built from TRBV6-1 and TRBJ2-1, with 12 bases fitting TRBD2. Germline CDR1 is MNHNS and CDR2 is SASEGT. The V gene end was trimmed by 4 bases and the J gene end by 7 bases; junction bases not matched to a gene: 5. The CDR3 length is 15 residues. The chain's CDR3 is CASSALAGGSNEQFF. Here the CDR3 DNA reads TGTGCCAGCAGTGCTCTAGCGGGAGGGAGTAATGAGCAGTTCTTC.

The table lists this clonotype with many counts. The chain uses TRBV7-2 and TRBJ2-1; the match to TRBD2 covers 13 bases. V shed 5 bases, J shed 8 bases, and the junction held 18 bases outside the gene matches. The CDR3 is 19 residues long. Germline CDR1 reads SGHTA; CDR2 reads FQGNSA. The CDR3: CASSPGLAGALPTIDEQFF. CDR3 sequence (DNA): TGTGCCAGCAGCCCCGGACTAGCGGGAGCCCTCCCTACAATCGATGAGCAGTTCTTC.

The V call is TRBV18, the J call TRBJ2-3; D assignment may be TRBD1 or TRBD2 (5 bases each). This CDR3 has 15 amino acids. Germline CDR1 and CDR2: KGHSH and LQKENI. The V gene lost 3 bases and the J gene lost 1 base, with 11 bases spanning the gap. CDR3 loop: CASSPFMGGTDTQYF. For the CDR3, the DNA is TGTGCCAGCTCACCTTTTATGGGGGGCACAGATACGCAGTATTTT.

The table lists this clonotype with a few counts. The V call is TRBV19, the J call TRBJ2-5; possibly TRBD2 for D (5 bases). CDR1 is LNHDA, CDR2 SQIVND, per germline (reference sequence). V was cut by 6 bases and J by 5 bases, with 10 bases left in between. This CDR3 has 12 residues. CDR3: CASRGGQETQYF. As DNA, the CDR3 is TGTGCCAGTAGAGGAGGTCAGGAGACCCAGTACTTC. The full variable domain, rest sourced from reference TRBV19 and TRBJ2-5, is DGGITQSPKYLFRKEGQNVTLSCEQNLNHDAMYWYRQDPGQGLRLIYYSQIVNDFQKGDIAEGYSVSREKKESFPLTVTSAQKNPTAFYLCASRGGQETQYFGPGTRLLVL.

The chain has TRBV20-1 and TRBJ2-1; D may correspond to TRBD1 or TRBD2 (5 bases each). Trimming stripped 5 bases from V and 4 bases from J, with 15 bases between. Per the germline V gene, CDR1 is DFQATT and CDR2 is SNEGSKA (reference sequence). The CDR3 runs to 14 residues. As DNA, the CDR3 is TGCAGTGCTTCCTTGGTGGGGGTATACAATGAGCAGTTCTTC. As protein: CSASLVGVYNEQFF.

Turning to this clonotype: This clone may be a read error of a much larger clone one base away. The chain employs TRBV9 and TRBJ2-1, with TRBD2 matching over 7 bases. The germline V gene encodes CDR1 SGDLS and CDR2 YYNGEE. The CDR3 sequence is 15 residues long. Here the CDR3 DNA reads TGTGCCAGCACCAAAGGGAGGGCCAGAGACAATGGGCAGTTCTTC. This sequence encodes CASTKGRARDNGQFF. The entire variable domain, with the rest obtained from reference TRBV9 and TRBJ2-1, is as follows: DSGVTQTPKHLITATGQRVTLRCSPRSGDLSVYWYQQSLDQGLQFLIQYYNGEERAKGNILERFSAQQFPDLHSELNLSSLELGDSALYFCASTKGRARDNGQFFGPGTRLTVL.

For this clonotype: One junction end does not reproduce the germline sequence, and a read error may be involved. The gene calls are TRBV2 and TRBJ1-4; 7 nucleotides line up with TRBD1. The CDR3 runs to 18 residues. Germline values: CDR1 SNHLY, CDR2 FYNNEI. In DNA form, the CDR3 reads TGCGCCAGCAGCCAAGATGGAAAGGACAGGATAAAGTATGAAAAACTGTTTTTT. Its protein is CASSQDGKDRIKYEKLFF.

This clonotype has at least ten counts. The rearrangement joins TRBV5-1 to TRBJ2-1; either TRBD1 or TRBD2 may supply D (6 bases each). Trimming took 0 bases from V and 2 from J, leaving 9 bases between them. The CDR3 loop spans 15 amino acids. The V gene's germline CDR1 is SGHRS and CDR2 YFSETQ. CDR3 coding DNA: TGCGCCAGCAGCTTGGACGGGGGCACCTACAATGAGCAGTTCTTC. This encodes CASSLDGGTYNEQFF.

This clonotype was observed at least ten times. The rearrangement uses TRBV20-1 and TRBJ2-1, with D tentatively TRBD2 (5 bases). The CDR3 loop spans 13 amino acids. The V gene's germline CDR1 is DFQATT and CDR2 SNEGSKA (reference sequence). Between the trimmed V and J ends, which lost 6 bases and 5 bases, there was a span of 14 bases. CDR3 sequence: CSASRTADNEQFF. The CDR3 DNA reads TGCAGTGCCTCCCGGACTGCAGACAATGAGCAGTTCTTC.